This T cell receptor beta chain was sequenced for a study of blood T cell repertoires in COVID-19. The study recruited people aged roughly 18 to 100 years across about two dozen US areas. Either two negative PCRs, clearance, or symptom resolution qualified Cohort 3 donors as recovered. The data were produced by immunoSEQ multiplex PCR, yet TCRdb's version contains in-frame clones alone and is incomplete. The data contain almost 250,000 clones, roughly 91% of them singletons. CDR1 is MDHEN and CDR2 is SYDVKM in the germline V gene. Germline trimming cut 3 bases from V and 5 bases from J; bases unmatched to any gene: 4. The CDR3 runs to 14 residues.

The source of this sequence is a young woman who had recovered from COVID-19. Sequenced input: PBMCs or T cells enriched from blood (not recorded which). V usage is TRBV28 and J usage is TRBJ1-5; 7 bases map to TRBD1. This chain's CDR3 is CASSFRDRDQPQHF. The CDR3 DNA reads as TGTGCCAGCAGTTTCCGGGACAGAGATCAGCCCCAGCATTTT.